The 5 T cell receptor beta chains below all came from one sample that was sequenced in a study of T cells in severe cutaneous drug reactions. The iRepertoire multiplex PCR system with TCR subtype-specific primers built both bulk and single-cell libraries. TCRdb reprocessed the multiplex PCR reads and stores each CDR3 protein as one record, lacking DNA. The sample holds about 10,000 distinct CDR3 sequences. The patients sequenced had a carbamazepine-induced Stevens-Johnson syndrome or toxic epidermal necrolysis reaction. The sequencing input was cells from a skin blister. The origin of the receptors is a human donor with Stevens-Johnson syndrome, a severe cutaneous drug reaction.

This clonotype is classed as medium-sized by frequency. This rearrangement joins TRBV20-1 to TRBJ2-5. The CDR3 runs 13 residues. The germline gives CDR1 DFQATT, CDR2 SNEGSKA (reference sequence). CDR3: CSARGSKGETQYF.

This chain joins TRBV29-1 and TRBJ1-1. The CDR3 is made up of 14 amino acids. Germline V CDR1 and CDR2: SQVTM, ANQGSEA. CDR3 sequence reads: CSVEQAYLNTEAFF.

This clonotype is medium-sized (0.01 to 0.1%) by frequency. The chain uses TRBV12-3 or TRBV12-4 and TRBJ1-4; TCRdb proposes TRBD1, but this gene call is untestable without DNA. The CDR3 covers 15 residues. CDR3 sequence: CASSTTQQGAEKLFF.

The chain combines TRBV29-1 with TRBJ2-1; TCRdb outputs TRBD1, but without DNA this stays unchecked. The length of the CDR3 is 15 residues. Germline CDR1 is SQVTM and CDR2 is ANQGSEA. This CDR3 is CSIYPGTGTLNEQFF.

This clonotype is called medium-sized based on its frequency. The V and J genes are TRBV28 and TRBJ2-7; TCRdb returns TRBD2, unconfirmable since there is no DNA. CDR1 is MDHEN and CDR2 is SYDVKM in the germline V gene. The CDR3 has 14 residues. CDR3 region: CASSLLAGVGEQYF.